Listed here are 27 T cell receptor beta chains from one sample, sequenced in a study of blood T cell repertoires in COVID-19. Using immunoSEQ multiplex PCR, the repertoire was profiled, and TCRdb retains in-frame clones only, with some absent. The sample has 93,000 or so clones, around 90% seen once. The sample taken for sequencing was peripheral blood. These receptors were obtained from a man over 45 in a cohort sampled during active COVID-19.

This sequence joins TRBV5-1 and TRBJ2-5; D perhaps matches TRBD1 (5 bases). Germline-derived CDR1 and CDR2 are SGHRS and YFSETQ. V was cut by 4 bases and J by 4 bases, with 20 bases left in between. CDR3 length equals 16 residues. This CDR3 reads CASSRFGAGLPETQYF. The CDR3 coding sequence is TGCGCCAGCAGCCGTTTTGGGGCAGGGCTACCAGAGACCCAGTACTTC. The complete variable domain, with remaining parts taken from reference TRBV5-1 and TRBJ2-5, reads KAGVTQTPRYLIKTRGQQVTLSCSPISGHRSVSWYQQTPGQGLQFLFEYFSETQRNKGNFPGRFSGRQFSNSRSEMNVSTLELGDSALYLCASSRFGAGLPETQYFGPGTRLLVL.

To note about this clone: This specimen includes other DNA sequences encoding the same CDR3. V gene TRBV18 combines with J gene TRBJ1-2; 8 bases fit TRBD1. After removal of 3 bases from V and 3 bases from J, the junction contained 3 bases not matched to a gene. CDR1 and CDR2 (germline): KGHSH, LQKENI. The CDR3 runs to 14 residues. The CDR3 protein is CASSPRTGYYGYTF. The CDR3 DNA is TGTGCCAGCTCACCCAGGACAGGGTACTATGGCTACACCTTC.

In this sample, this clone turned up a few times. This rearrangement joins TRBV6-5 to TRBJ1-5; D uncertain. Germline loops: CDR1 MNHEY, CDR2 SVGAGI. The CDR3 sequence is 12 residues long. V was clipped by 5 bases and J by 5 bases, with 7 bases between them. CDR3: CASSLPDQPQHF. The CDR3 DNA reads as TGTGCCAGCAGTCTCCCCGATCAGCCCCAGCATTTT.

The chain recombines TRBV27 with TRBJ1-1; possible D gene TRBD1, 6 bases. In germline, CDR1 is MNHEY, CDR2 SMNVEV (reference sequence). The ends were cut back, 3 bases at V and 3 bases at J, with 14 bases in the middle. This CDR3 is built from 15 residues. The CDR3 nucleotides read TGTGCCAGCAGTTTCGGTGTCCAGGGGCACACTGAAGCTTTCTTT. It is translated as CASSFGVQGHTEAFF.

CDR3 DNA sequence: TGTGCCAGCAGTCCGCCTAGCGGGGGGCCGTCTGGGGCCAACGTCCTGACTTTC. Encoded protein: CASSPPSGGPSGANVLTF. V gene TRBV2 combines with J gene TRBJ2-6, with 11 bases identical to TRBD2. The CDR3 extends over 18 amino acids. Looked up from germline, CDR1 is SNHLY and CDR2 is FYNNEI. V lost 5 bases to trimming and J lost 1 base; unmatched junction nucleotides: 7.

This chain uses TRBV7-6 with TRBJ2-7; D perhaps matches TRBD2 (6 bases). V dropped 5 bases and J dropped 6 bases, with 11 bases sitting between them. The CDR3 loop spans 12 amino acids. Per the germline V gene, CDR1 is SGHVS and CDR2 is FNYEAQ. In DNA form, the CDR3 reads TGTGCCAGCAGCATAATGGGAGGCGAGCAGTACTTC. This encodes CASSIMGGEQYF.

This clone appeared a single time. The chain joins TRBV11-2 to TRBJ2-1, with TRBD2 as a possible D gene (6 bases). Trimming removed 0 bases at V and 16 bases at J, with 16 bases between. Germline CDR1 SGHAT, CDR2 FQNNGV. The CDR3 length is 13 residues. DNA for the CDR3: TGTGCCAGCAGCTTAGATTGGAGGGTGACACAATTCTTC. This translates into CASSLDWRVTQFF.

The chain joins TRBV28 to TRBJ1-2, with a possible D match to TRBD1 (6 bases). The CDR3 length is 17 residues. Per germline, CDR1 MDHEN and CDR2 SYDVKM. V dropped 3 bases and J dropped 6 bases, with 23 bases sitting between them. The CDR3 protein is CASSFLSWGPGVDGYTF. The CDR3 nucleotides read TGTGCCAGCAGTTTTCTCTCCTGGGGGCCAGGAGTAGATGGCTACACCTTC.

This clone came up a few times. The chain is built from TRBV10-3 and TRBJ2-7; D possibly corresponds to TRBD1 (5 bases). Trimming took off 3 bases at V and 3 bases at J, with 6 bases between the two ends. Germline V CDR1 and CDR2: ENHRY, SYGVKD. This CDR3 has 12 amino acids. The CDR3 spells CAISDRGYEQYV. DNA of the CDR3: TGTGCCATCAGTGATAGGGGCTACGAGCAGTACGTC.

CDR3 sequence reads: CASSFGTAVEGYTF. The CDR3 nucleotides read TGTGCCAGCAGCTTTGGGACAGCCGTTGAGGGCTACACCTTC. The chain joins TRBV7-6 to TRBJ1-2, with 7 positions matching TRBD1. The CDR3 runs to 14 residues. V trimming: 3 bases; J trimming: 8 bases; junction bases outside the gene matches: 9. Germline assignment: CDR1 SGHVS and CDR2 FNYEAQ.

The table lists this clone with a count of one. The rearrangement links TRBV3-1 (or the pseudogene TRBV3-2) to TRBJ2-3, with D possibly TRBD2 on 6 matching bases. Germline assignment: CDR1 LGHDT and CDR2 YNNKEL (reference sequence). This CDR3 contains 14 residues. V was pared by 3 bases and J by 4 bases, with 11 bases between. The CDR3, as DNA: TGTGCCAGCAGCCAGAGTGCGGGGTCAGATACGCAGTATTTT. Its translation is CASSQSAGSDTQYF.

The CDR3 is CASSLVASGGVQETQYF. CDR3 DNA: TGTGCCAGCAGCTTAGTGGCTAGCGGGGGTGTCCAAGAGACCCAGTACTTC. The chain recombines TRBV7-2 with TRBJ2-5; 10 nucleotides match TRBD2. After removal of 1 base from V and 1 base from J, the junction contained 6 bases not matched to a gene. Germline CDR1 is SGHTA and CDR2 is FQGNSA. The CDR3 is 17 amino acids.

The chain carries TRBV2 and TRBJ2-1; no reliable D call. V was cut by 0 bases and J by 4 bases, with 10 bases left in between. CDR3 length: 15 residues. Germline CDR1 SNHLY, CDR2 FYNNEI. This CDR3 reads CASSEAGRNYNEQFF. The CDR3 DNA sequence: TGTGCCAGCAGTGAAGCGGGCAGAAATTACAATGAGCAGTTCTTC. The variable domain in full, completed from reference TRBV2 and TRBJ2-1, reads EPEVTQTPSHQVTQMGQEVILRCVPISNHLYFYWYRQILGQKVEFLVSFYNNEISEKSEIFDDQFSVERPDGSNFTLKIRSTKLEDSAMYFCASSEAGRNYNEQFFGPGTRLTVL.

This clone occurred once. V is TRBV7-9 and J is TRBJ2-6, with D tentatively TRBD2 (5 bases). The germline CDR1 and CDR2 sequences are SEHNR and FQNEAQ (reference sequence). V lost 8 bases to trimming and J lost 3 bases, with 14 bases between them. The CDR3 is 15 amino acids. DNA for the CDR3: TGTGCCAGCGTAGCATCGGGAAGTGGGGCCAACGTCCTGACTTTC. This codes for CASVASGSGANVLTF.

J is TRBJ2-7 and V is TRBV6-1, with 8 positions matching TRBD1. V lost 3 bases and J lost 9; bases outside the gene matches: 10. The CDR3 loop spans 14 amino acids. Germline V lookup: CDR1 MNHNS, CDR2 SASEGT. In DNA form, the CDR3 reads TGTGCCAGCAGTGAGGGACAGGCCAACTTAGTGCAGTACGTC. This codes for CASSEGQANLVQYV.

The V call is TRBV4-3, the J call TRBJ2-5; D not resolved. CDR3 length equals 14 residues. From germline, CDR1 is LGHNA and CDR2 YSLEER. V was cut by 0 bases and J by 7 bases, with 12 bases left in between. The CDR3 DNA is TGCGCCAGCAGCCAAGAGTTGAGTATTGCGACCCAGTACTTC. Its protein is CASSQELSIATQYF.

The V call is TRBV11-3, the J call TRBJ2-2; perhaps TRBD1 as D (5 bases). V lost 4 bases and J 6 bases, leaving 12 bases between the germline ends. This CDR3 contains 14 residues. The germline gives CDR1 SGHNT, CDR2 YENEEA. In nucleotides, the CDR3 is TGTGCCAGCAGCTCCTTCCAGGGCCCCGGGGAGCTGTTTTTT. Protein: CASSSFQGPGELFF. The variable domain in full, with the rest retrieved from reference TRBV11-3 and TRBJ2-2, is EAGVVQSPRYKIIEKKQPVAFWCNPISGHNTLYWYLQNLGQGPELLIRYENEEAVDDSQLPKDRFSAERLKGVDSTLKIQPAELGDSAVYLCASSSFQGPGELFFGEGSRLTVL.

The chain combines TRBV24-1 with TRBJ1-5, with 8 bases aligning to TRBD1. With V trimmed by 11 bases and J by 2 bases, 13 bases remained unmatched. The length of the CDR3 is 16 residues. CDR1 is KGHDR and CDR2 is SFDVKD in the germline V gene. CDR3 in DNA: TGTGCCATCCGAAGACAGGGGAAGGGTGGCAATCAGCCCCAGCATTTT. It specifies CAIRRQGKGGNQPQHF.

The chain combines TRBV7-9 with TRBJ2-1; 16 bases agree with TRBD2. The CDR3 has 17 amino acids. Germline CDR1 is SEHNR and CDR2 is FQNEAQ (reference sequence). V was clipped by 5 bases and J by 7 bases; unmatched bases: 8. CDR3 sequence: CASSRPGLAGGRNEQFF. The CDR3 region has the DNA TGTGCCAGCAGCCGGCCGGGACTAGCGGGGGGGCGGAATGAGCAGTTCTTC.

The chain recombines TRBV19 with TRBJ2-1, with TRBD1 as a possible D gene (6 bases). The V end lost 2 bases, the J end lost 8 bases, and 22 bases lay between the germline ends. CDR1 is LNHDA, CDR2 SQIVND, per germline (reference sequence). The CDR3 is 17 residues long. DNA of the CDR3: TGTGCCAGTAGTATAAGGCCGGGGACACGGGATAGGGATGAGCAGTTCTTC. Its protein is CASSIRPGTRDRDEQFF.

With regard to this clone: The junction departs from germline at one end; a sequencing error may be responsible. The gene calls are TRBV7-7 and TRBJ2-3; 15 nucleotides line up with TRBD2. The germline CDR1 and CDR2 sequences are SSHAT and FNYEAQ (reference sequence). CDR3 length equals 20 residues. CDR3 in amino acids: CASSTGLAGGITASTDTQYF. Written as DNA, the CDR3 is TGTGCTAGCAGCACGGGACTAGCGGGGGGTATTACGGCTAGCACAGATACGCAGTATTTT.

In nucleotides, the CDR3 is TGTGCCAGCACCCGTTGGGGGCTCACTGAAGCTTTCTTT. Amino acids: CASTRWGLTEAFF. The gene calls are TRBV11-2 and TRBJ1-1, with D possibly TRBD1 on 6 matching bases. The germline gives CDR1 SGHAT, CDR2 FQNNGV. The length of the CDR3 is 13 residues. With 7 bases removed from V and 4 bases from J, the gap between germline ends came to 13 bases.

The rearrangement joins TRBV4-1 to TRBJ1-2; TRBD1 is a possible D gene (5 bases). Trimming left V 2 bases short and J 6 bases short, with 16 bases between. This CDR3 is built from 15 residues. In germline, CDR1 is MGHRA, CDR2 YSYEKL. The CDR3 DNA reads as TGCGCCAGCAGCCAACCGGCGCGGACAACGGATGGCTACACCTTC. This encodes CASSQPARTTDGYTF.

The rearrangement links TRBV7-2 to TRBJ1-1; D ambiguous. This CDR3 has 11 residues. Trimming stripped 8 bases from V and 4 bases from J, with 8 bases between. The V gene's germline CDR1 is SGHTA and CDR2 FQGNSA. CDR3 residues: CASVISTEAFF. The CDR3 DNA is TGTGCCAGCGTGATTAGCACTGAAGCTTTCTTT.

The chain uses TRBV15 and TRBJ2-1, with TRBD1 matching over 7 bases. Germline CDR1 reads LNHNV; CDR2 reads YYDKDF (reference sequence). The CDR3 loop spans 15 amino acids. The V gene end was trimmed by 3 bases and the J gene end by 1 base; junction bases not matched to a gene: 3. The CDR3 protein is CATSRTGTSYNEQFF. In DNA, the CDR3 is TGTGCCACCAGCAGGACAGGGACGTCCTACAATGAGCAGTTCTTC.

V and J are TRBV2 and TRBJ2-3; 9 nucleotides agree with TRBD2. The trim removed 5 bases at V and 1 base at J, leaving 1 base unmatched. Germline CDR1 is SNHLY and CDR2 is FYNNEI. The CDR3 spans 14 residues. CDR3 sequence: CASSRLAGTDTQYF. The CDR3 DNA reads TGTGCCAGCAGTCGACTAGCGGGCACAGATACGCAGTATTTT. The entire variable domain, with the rest obtained from reference TRBV2 and TRBJ2-3, is as follows: EPEVTQTPSHQVTQMGQEVILRCVPISNHLYFYWYRQILGQKVEFLVSFYNNEISEKSEIFDDQFSVERPDGSNFTLKIRSTKLEDSAMYFCASSRLAGTDTQYFGPGTRLTVL.

The V gene is TRBV24-1, the J gene TRBJ2-3, with TRBD2 matching 8 bases. Germline trimming cut 1 base from V and 2 bases from J; bases unmatched to any gene: 4. From germline, CDR1 is KGHDR and CDR2 SFDVKD. This CDR3 has 16 amino acids. The CDR3 sequence: CATSDLAGENTDTQYF. CDR3 in DNA: TGTGCCACCAGTGATTTAGCGGGGGAGAACACAGATACGCAGTATTTT.